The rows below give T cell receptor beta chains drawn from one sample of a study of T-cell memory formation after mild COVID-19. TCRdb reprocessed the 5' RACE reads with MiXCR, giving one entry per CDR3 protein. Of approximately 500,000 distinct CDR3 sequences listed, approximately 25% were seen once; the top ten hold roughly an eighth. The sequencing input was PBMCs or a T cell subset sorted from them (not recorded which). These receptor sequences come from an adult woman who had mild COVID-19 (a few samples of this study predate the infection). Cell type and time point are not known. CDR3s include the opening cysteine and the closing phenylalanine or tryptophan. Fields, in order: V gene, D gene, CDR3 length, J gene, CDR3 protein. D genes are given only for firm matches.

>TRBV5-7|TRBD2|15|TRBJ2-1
CASSLEREFGNEQFF
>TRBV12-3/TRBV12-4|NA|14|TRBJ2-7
CASSLLVATGEQYF
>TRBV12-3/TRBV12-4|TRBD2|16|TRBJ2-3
CASSATSGRGTDTQYF
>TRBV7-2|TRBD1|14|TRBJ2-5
CASSPKGAQETQYF
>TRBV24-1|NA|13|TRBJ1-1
CATSDFSNTEAFF
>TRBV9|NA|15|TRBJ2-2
CASRREESDTGELFF
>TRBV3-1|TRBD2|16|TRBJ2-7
CASSQETSGGTYEQYF
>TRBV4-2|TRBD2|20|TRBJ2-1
CASSQDSGLAGGPGGNEQFF
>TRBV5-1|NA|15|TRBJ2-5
CASSLDRLGGETQYF
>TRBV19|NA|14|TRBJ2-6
CASRHGGGANVLTF
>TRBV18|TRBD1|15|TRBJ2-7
CASSPGTGGTGEQYF
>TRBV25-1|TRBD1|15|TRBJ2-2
CASSPGQKNTGELFF
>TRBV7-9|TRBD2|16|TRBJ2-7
CASSRQTSGSMGEQYF
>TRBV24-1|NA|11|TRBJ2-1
CATSALSEQFF
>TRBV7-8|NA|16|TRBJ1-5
CASSSEGRGFNQPQHF
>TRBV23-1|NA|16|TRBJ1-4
CATLGGRSGTNEKLFF
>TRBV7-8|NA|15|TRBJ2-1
CASSSRGFLDNEQFF
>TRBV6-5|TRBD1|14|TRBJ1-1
CASSLDRGLYEAFF
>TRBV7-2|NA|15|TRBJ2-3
CASRRPGIRTDTQYF
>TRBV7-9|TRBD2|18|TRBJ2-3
CASSPDRLAGIVTDTQYF
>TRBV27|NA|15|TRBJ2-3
CASSSTGPAGYTQYF
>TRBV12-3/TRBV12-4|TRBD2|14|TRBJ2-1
CASSLARLAGEGVF
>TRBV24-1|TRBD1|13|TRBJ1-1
CAAQGAKNTEAFF
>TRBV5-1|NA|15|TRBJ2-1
CASSSYDRKGDEQFF
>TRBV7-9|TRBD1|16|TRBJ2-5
CASSFGTGGPSWTQYF
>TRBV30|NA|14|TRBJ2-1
CAWSVSLSYNEQFF
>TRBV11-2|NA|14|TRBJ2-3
CASSSWGTLDTQYF
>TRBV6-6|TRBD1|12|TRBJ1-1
CAIGQGGTEAFF
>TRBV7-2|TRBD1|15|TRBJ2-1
CASSLAALQGYEQFF
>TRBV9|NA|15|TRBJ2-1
CASSVGGGLGNEQFF
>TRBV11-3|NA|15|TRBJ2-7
CASSYDVDKGYEQYF
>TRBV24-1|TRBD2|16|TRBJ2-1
CATSDSLAGEVNEQFF
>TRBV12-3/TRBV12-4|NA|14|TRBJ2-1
CASSLFPNFGEQFF
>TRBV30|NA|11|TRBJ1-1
CAWSINTEAFF
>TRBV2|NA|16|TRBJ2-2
CASRKSPGPNTGELFF
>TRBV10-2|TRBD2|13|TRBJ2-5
CASSEVLAGTQYF
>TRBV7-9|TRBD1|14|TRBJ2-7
CASSLLRTGGEQYF
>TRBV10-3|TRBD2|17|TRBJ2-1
CAISELTGTSATNEQFF
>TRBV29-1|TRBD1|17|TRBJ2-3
CSVEGDRLSPSTDTQYF
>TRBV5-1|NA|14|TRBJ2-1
CASSLGTGAGEQFF
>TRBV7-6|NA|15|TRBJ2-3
CASSFLGSTADTQYF
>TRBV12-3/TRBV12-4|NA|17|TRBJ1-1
CASSSNYRDGWNTEAFF
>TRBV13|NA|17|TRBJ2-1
CASSLEHGISSYNEQFF
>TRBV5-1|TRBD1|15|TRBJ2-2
CASSQGQGRTGELFF
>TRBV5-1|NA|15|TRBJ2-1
CASSLEGERYNEQFF
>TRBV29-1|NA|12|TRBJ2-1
CSVDRSYNEQFF
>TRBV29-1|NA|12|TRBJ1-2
CSVGRGQYGYTF
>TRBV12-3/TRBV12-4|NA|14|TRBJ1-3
CASSTGIGGNTIYF
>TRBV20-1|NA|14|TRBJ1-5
CSALKAREGQPQHF
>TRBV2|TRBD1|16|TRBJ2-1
CASSEEQGFFVNEQFF
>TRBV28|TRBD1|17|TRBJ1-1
CASSSQRQGPMNTEAFF
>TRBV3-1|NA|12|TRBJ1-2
CASFRTSYGYTF
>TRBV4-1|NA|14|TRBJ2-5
CASSQERGQETQYF
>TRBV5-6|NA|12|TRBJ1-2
CASSWGASGYTF
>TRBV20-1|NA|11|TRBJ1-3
CSARRGNTIYF
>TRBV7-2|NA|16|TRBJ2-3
CASSRLDRLSTDTQYF
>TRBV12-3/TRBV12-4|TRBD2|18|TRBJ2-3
CASSGLPGLAGLTDTQYF